A single TCR beta chain is shown here with its context. The CDR3 loop spans 13 amino acids. The data are from a study of blood T cell repertoires in COVID-19. TCRdb keeps only in-frame clones here, not all; method: immunoSEQ multiplex PCR. The sample holds roughly 250,000 clones, approximately 86% seen once. The chain couples TRBV1 to TRBJ2-3; TRBD2 is the table's D call, not checked against the DNA. TRBV1 is termed a pseudogene. The receptor was derived from a man aged 55 to 70 who had recovered from COVID-19. The sample taken for sequencing was peripheral blood. CDR3 in DNA: TGCACCGCAAGCGGGGCCCGCACAGATACGCAGTATTTT. Its translation is CTASGARTDTQYF.